This entry lists 3 T cell receptor beta chains sequenced from one sample in a study of cytotoxic CD8 clonotypes in ibrutinib-treated CLL. Only in-frame clones appear in the TCRdb table, and some are missing; sequencing was by immunoSEQ multiplex PCR. The sample shows 200,000 to 250,000 clones, roughly 79% of them seen only once. The sequencing used PBMCs, collected after 12 months of ibrutinib treatment. The origin of the receptors is a human donor with chronic lymphocytic leukemia.

The rearrangement links TRBV7-8 to TRBJ2-7, with 9 bases aligning to TRBD2. This CDR3 region has 17 residues. The junction had 10 bases not matched to a gene; V was cut back by 1 base and J by 3 bases. Germline V lookup: CDR1 SGHVS, CDR2 FQNEAQ. The CDR3 region is CASSLGLAGSLDYEQYF. CDR3 coding DNA: TGTGCCAGCAGCTTAGGGCTAGCGGGGTCACTCGACTACGAGCAGTACTTC.

J is TRBJ1-4 and V is TRBV4-1; the D gene is possibly TRBD1 (5 bases). V lost 0 bases and J 7 bases, leaving 21 bases between the germline ends. Per the germline V gene, CDR1 is MGHRA and CDR2 is YSYEKL. This CDR3 is built from 18 residues. This CDR3 is CASSQDLEGLRRSEKLFF. CDR3 in DNA: TGCGCCAGCAGCCAAGATCTAGAGGGACTGCGACGGAGTGAAAAACTGTTTTTT.

The chain carries TRBV4-1 and TRBJ2-5; no clear D gene. Trimming left V 0 bases short and J 1 base short, with 6 bases between. This CDR3 spans 14 amino acids. The germline V gene has CDR1 MGHRA and CDR2 YSYEKL. CDR3 sequence (DNA): TGCGCCAGCAGCCAAGACAGGAGCCAAGAGACCCAGTACTTC. Translated, it gives CASSQDRSQETQYF.